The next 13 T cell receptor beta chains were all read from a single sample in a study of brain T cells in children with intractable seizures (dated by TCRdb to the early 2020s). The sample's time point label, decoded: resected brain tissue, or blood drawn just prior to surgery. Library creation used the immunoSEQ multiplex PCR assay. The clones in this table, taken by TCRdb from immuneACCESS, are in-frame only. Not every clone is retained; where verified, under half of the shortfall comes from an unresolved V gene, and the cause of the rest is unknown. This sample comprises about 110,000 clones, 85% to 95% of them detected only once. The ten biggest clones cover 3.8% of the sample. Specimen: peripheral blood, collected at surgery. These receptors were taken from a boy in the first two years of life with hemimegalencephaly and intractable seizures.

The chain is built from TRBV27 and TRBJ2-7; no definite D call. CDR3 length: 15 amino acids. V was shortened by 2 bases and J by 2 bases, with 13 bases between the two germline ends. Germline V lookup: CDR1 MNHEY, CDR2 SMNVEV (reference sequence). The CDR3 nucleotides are TGTGCCAGCAGTTTAATGGGCGGTGGCACCTACGAGCAGTACTTC. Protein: CASSLMGGGTYEQYF.

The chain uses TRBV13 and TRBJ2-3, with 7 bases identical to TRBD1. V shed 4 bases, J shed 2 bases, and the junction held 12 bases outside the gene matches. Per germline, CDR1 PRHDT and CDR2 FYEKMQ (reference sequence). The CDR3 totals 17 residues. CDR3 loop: CASSSGQTRLLTDTQYF. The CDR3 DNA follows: TGTGCCAGCAGCTCGGGACAGACTCGCCTTCTCACAGATACGCAGTATTTT.

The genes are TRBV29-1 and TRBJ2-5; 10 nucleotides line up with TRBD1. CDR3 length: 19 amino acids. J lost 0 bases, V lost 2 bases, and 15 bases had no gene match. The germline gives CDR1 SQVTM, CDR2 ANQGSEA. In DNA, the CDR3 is TGCAGCGTTGAATATGTGGGACAGGGGCCCCTCGGCTACCAAGAGACCCAGTACTTC. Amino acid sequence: CSVEYVGQGPLGYQETQYF.

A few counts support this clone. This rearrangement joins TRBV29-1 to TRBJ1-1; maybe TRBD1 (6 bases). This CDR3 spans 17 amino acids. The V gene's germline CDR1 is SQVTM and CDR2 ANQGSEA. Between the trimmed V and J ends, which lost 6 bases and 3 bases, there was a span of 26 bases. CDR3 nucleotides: TGCAGCGTACTCCCAACAGGGATCAATTTTTGGTACACTGAAGCTTTCTTT. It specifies CSVLPTGINFWYTEAFF. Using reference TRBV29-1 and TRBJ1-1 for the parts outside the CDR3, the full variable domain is SAVISQKPSRDICQRGTSLTIQCQVDSQVTMMFWYRQQPGQSLTLIATANQGSEATYESGFVIDKFPISRPNLTFSTLTVSNMSPEDSSIYLCSVLPTGINFWYTEAFFGQGTRLTVV.

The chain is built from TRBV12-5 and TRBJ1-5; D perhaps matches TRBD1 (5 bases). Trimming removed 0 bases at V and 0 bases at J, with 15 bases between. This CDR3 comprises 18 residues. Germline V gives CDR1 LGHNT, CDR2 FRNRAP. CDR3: CASGLVGVEGNSNQPQHF. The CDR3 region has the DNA TGTGCTAGTGGTTTGGTAGGGGTGGAGGGGAATAGCAATCAGCCCCAGCATTTT.

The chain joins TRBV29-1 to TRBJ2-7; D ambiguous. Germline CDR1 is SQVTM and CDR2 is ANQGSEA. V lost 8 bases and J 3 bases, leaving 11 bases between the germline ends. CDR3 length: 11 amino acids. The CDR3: CSINDNYEQYF. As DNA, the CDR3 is TGCAGCATAAACGACAACTACGAGCAGTACTTC.

CDR3 nucleotide sequence: TGTGCCAGCAGCCAATTCATAGGACTAGCGGGATACTCCTACGAGCAGTACTTC. It encodes CASSQFIGLAGYSYEQYF. The chain links TRBV4-2 to TRBJ2-7, with TRBD2 matching 12 bases. Germline loops: CDR1 LGHNA, CDR2 YNFKEQ. The CDR3 consists of 18 residues. The ends lost 2 bases at V and 0 bases at J; junction bases unmatched: 8.

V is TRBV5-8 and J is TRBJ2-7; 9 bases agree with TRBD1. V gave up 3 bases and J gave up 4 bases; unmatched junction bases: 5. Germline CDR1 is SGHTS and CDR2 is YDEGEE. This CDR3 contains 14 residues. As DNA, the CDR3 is TGTGCCAGCAGCTGGGACAGGGTCGGTTACGAGCAGTACTTC. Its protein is CASSWDRVGYEQYF.

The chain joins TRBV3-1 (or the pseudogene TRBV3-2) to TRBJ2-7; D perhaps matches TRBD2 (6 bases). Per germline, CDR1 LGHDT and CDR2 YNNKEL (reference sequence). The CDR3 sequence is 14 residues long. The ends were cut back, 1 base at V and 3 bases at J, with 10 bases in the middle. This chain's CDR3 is CASSQGGGYYEQYF. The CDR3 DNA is TGTGCCAGCAGCCAAGGAGGAGGGTACTACGAGCAGTACTTC.

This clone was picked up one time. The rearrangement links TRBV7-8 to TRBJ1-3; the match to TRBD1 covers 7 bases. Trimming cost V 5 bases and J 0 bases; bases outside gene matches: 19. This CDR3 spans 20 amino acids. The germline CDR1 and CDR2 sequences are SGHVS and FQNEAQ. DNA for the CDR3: TGTGCCAGCAGCCCCCTCATCCCTCACAGGGGCCAAATCTCTGGAAACACCATATATTTT. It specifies CASSPLIPHRGQISGNTIYF.

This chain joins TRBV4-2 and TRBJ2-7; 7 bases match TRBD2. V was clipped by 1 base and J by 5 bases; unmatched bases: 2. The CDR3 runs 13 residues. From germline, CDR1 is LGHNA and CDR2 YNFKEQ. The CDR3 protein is CASSQVTSDEQYF. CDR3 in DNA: TGTGCCAGCAGCCAAGTAACTAGCGACGAGCAGTACTTC.

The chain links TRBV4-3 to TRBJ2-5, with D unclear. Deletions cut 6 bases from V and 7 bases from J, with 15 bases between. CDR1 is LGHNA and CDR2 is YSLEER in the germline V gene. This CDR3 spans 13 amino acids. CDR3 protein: CASSPHRAATQYF. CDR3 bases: TGCGCCAGCAGTCCTCACCGCGCGGCGACCCAGTACTTC.

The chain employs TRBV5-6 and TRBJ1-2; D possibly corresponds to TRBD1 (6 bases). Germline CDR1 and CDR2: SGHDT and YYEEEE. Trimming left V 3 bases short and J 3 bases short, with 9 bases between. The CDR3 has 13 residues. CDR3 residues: CASSSDRYYGYTF. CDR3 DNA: TGTGCCAGCAGCTCGGACAGATACTATGGCTACACCTTC.